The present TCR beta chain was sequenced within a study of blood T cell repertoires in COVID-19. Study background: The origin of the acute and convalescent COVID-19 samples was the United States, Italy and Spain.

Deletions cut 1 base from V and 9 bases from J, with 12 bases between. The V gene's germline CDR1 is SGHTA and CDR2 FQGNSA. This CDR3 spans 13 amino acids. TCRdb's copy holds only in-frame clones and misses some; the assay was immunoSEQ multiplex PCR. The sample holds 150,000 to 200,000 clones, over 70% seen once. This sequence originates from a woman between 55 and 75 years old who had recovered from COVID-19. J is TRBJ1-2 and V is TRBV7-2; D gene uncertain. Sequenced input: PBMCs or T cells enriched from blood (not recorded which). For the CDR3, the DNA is TGTGCCAGCAGCTTAGTTGGGGAGAGGAGCTACACCTTC. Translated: CASSLVGERSYTF.